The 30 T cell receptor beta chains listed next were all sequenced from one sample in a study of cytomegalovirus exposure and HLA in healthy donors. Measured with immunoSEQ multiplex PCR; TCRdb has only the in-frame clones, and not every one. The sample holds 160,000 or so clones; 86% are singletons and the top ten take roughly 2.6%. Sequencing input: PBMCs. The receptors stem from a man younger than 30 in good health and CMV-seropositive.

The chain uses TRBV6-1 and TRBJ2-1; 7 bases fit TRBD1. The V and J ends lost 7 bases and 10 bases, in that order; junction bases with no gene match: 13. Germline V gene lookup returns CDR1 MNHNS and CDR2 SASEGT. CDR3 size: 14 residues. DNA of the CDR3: TGTGCCAGCAAACGACAGGGTCAGGTTGAAGAGCAGTTCTTC. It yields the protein CASKRQGQVEEQFF.

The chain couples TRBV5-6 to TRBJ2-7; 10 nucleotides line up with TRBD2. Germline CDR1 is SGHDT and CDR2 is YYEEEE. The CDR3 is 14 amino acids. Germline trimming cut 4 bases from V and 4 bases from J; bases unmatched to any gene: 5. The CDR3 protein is CASSPGTSAYEQYF. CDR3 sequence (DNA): TGTGCCAGCAGCCCCGGGACTAGCGCGTACGAGCAGTACTTC. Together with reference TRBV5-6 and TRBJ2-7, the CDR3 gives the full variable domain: DAGVTQSPTHLIKTRGQQVTLRCSPKSGHDTVSWYQQALGQGPQFIFQYYEEEERQRGNFPDRFSGHQFPNYSSELNVNALLLGDSALYLCASSPGTSAYEQYFGPGTRLTVT.

The CDR3 sequence: CASKKRAATYEQYF. CDR3 nucleotide sequence: TGTGCCAGCAAAAAGCGGGCGGCAACCTACGAGCAGTACTTC. This chain uses TRBV6-1 with TRBJ2-7; the D gene is possibly TRBD2 (6 bases). The CDR3 length is 14 residues. Trimming stripped 7 bases from V and 2 bases from J, with 15 bases between. Germline V gene sequence: CDR1 MNHNS, CDR2 SASEGT.

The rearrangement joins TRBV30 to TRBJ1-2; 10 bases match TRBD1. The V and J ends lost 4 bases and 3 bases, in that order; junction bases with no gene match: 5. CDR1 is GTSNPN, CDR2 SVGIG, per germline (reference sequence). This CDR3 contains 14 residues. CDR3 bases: TGTGCCTGGACTAGGGACAGGGGCTACTATGGCTACACCTTC. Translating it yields CAWTRDRGYYGYTF.

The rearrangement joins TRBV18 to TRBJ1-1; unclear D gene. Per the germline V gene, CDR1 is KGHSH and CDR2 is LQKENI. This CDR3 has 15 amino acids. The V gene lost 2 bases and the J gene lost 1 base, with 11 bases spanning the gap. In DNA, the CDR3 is TGTGCCAGCTCACCAGACACGTTTGAGAACACTGAAGCTTTCTTT. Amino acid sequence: CASSPDTFENTEAFF.

The CDR3 loop is CSALYNEQFF. The CDR3, as DNA: TGCAGTGCCCTATACAATGAGCAGTTCTTC. V usage is TRBV20-1 and J usage is TRBJ2-1, with D unclear. Germline V gene sequence: CDR1 DFQATT, CDR2 SNEGSKA (reference sequence). V was trimmed by 6 bases and J by 4 bases, leaving 4 bases between them. The CDR3 totals 10 residues.

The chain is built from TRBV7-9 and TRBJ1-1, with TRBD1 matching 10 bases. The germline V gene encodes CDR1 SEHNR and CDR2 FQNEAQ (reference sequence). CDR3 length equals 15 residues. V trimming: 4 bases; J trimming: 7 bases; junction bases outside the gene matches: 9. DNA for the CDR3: TGTGCCAGCAGCTCGCCGGGACAGGGGAAGGATGAAGCTTTCTTT. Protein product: CASSSPGQGKDEAFF.

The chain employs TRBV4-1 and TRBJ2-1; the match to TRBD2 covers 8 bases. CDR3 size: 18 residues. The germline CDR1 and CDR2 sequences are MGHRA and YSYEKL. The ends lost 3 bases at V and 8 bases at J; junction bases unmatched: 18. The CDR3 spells CASSQGGLAGPLGDEQFF. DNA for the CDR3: TGCGCCAGCAGCCAGGGGGGGCTAGCGGGCCCCCTCGGGGATGAGCAGTTCTTC.

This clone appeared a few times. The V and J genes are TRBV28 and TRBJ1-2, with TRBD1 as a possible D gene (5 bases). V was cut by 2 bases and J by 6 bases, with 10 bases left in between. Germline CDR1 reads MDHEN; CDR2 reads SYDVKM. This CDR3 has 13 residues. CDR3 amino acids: CASSLRGFHGYTF. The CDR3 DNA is TGTGCCAGCAGTTTAAGGGGATTTCATGGCTACACCTTC.

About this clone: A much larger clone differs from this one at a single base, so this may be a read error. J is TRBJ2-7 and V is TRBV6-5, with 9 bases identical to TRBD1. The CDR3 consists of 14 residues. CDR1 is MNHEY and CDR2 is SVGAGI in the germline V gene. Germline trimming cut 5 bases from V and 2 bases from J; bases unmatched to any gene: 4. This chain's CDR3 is CASSPRTGAYEQYF. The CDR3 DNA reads TGTGCCAGCAGTCCCCGGACAGGGGCCTACGAGCAGTACTTC.

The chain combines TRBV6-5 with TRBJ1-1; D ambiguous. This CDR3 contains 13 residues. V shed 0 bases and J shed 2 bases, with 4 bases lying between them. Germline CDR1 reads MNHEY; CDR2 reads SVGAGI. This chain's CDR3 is CASSYSINTEAFF. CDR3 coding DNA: TGTGCCAGCAGTTACTCCATTAACACTGAAGCTTTCTTT.

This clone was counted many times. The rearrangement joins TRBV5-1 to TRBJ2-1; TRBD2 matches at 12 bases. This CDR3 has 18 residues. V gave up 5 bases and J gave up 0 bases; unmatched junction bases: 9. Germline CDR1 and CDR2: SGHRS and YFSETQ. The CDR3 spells CASSGTSGFPSSYNEQFF. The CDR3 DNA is TGCGCCAGCAGTGGGACTAGCGGGTTCCCAAGCTCCTACAATGAGCAGTTCTTC.

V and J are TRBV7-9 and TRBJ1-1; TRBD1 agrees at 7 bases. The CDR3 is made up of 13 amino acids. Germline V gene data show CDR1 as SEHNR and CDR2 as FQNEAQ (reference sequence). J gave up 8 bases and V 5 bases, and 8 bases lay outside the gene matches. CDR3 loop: CASSPTGTDEAFF. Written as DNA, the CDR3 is TGTGCCAGCAGCCCGACCGGGACAGACGAAGCTTTCTTT.

In nucleotides, the CDR3 is TGTGCCAGCAGCTTAGTAGCGGGGGGGCAGTTCTTC. This sequence encodes CASSLVAGGQFF. The rearrangement uses TRBV7-9 and TRBJ2-1; TRBD2 matches at 10 bases. CDR3 length: 12 residues. Per the germline V gene, CDR1 is SEHNR and CDR2 is FQNEAQ (reference sequence). The V gene end was trimmed by 1 base and the J gene end by 12 bases; junction bases not matched to a gene: 0.

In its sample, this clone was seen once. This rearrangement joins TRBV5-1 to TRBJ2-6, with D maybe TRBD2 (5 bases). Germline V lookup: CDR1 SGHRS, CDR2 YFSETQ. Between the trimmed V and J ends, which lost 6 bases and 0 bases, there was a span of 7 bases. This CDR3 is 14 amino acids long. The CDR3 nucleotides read TGCGCCAGCATTGGGAGCTCTGGGGCCAACGTCCTGACTTTC. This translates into CASIGSSGANVLTF.

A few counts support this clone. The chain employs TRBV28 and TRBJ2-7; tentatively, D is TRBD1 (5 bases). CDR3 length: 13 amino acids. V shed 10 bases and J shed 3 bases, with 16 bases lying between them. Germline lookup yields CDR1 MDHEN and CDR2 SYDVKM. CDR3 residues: CATTPRVDYEQYF. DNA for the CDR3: TGTGCCACCACACCCAGGGTAGACTACGAGCAGTACTTC.

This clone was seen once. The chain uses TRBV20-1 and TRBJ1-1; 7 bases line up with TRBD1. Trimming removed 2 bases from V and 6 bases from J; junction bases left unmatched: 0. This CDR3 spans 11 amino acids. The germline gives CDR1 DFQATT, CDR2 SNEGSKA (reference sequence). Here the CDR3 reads CSARQGAEAFF. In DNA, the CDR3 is TGCAGTGCTAGACAGGGGGCTGAAGCTTTCTTT.

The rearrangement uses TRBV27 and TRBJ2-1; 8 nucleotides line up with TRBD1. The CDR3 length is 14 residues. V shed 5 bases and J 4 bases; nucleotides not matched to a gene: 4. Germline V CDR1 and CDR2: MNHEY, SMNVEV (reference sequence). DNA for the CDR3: TGTGCCAGCAGTCCCCGGGACAGGTACAATGAGCAGTTCTTC. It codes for CASSPRDRYNEQFF.

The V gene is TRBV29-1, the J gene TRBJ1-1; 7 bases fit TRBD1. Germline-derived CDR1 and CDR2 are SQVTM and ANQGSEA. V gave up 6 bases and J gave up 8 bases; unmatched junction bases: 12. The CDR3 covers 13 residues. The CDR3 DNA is TGCAGCGTATCTGGGGGACAGATATTAGAAGCTTTCTTT. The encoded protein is CSVSGGQILEAFF.

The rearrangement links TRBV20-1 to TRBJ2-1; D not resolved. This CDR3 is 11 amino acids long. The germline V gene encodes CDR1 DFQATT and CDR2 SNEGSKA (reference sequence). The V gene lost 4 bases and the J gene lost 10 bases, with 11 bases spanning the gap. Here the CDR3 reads CSANLNREQFF. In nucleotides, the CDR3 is TGCAGTGCTAATCTAAACCGCGAGCAGTTCTTC.

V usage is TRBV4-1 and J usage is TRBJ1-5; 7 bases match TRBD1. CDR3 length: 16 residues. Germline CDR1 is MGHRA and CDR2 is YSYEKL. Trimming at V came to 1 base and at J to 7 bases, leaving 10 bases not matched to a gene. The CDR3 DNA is TGCGCCAGCAGCCAAGGAGGGACAGTAATTTCACAGCCCCAGCATTTT. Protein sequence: CASSQGGTVISQPQHF.

This CDR3 reads CASSPWGGGASNEQFF. The CDR3 nucleotides read TGTGCCAGCAGCCCGTGGGGTGGGGGGGCTTCCAATGAGCAGTTCTTC. The chain recombines TRBV7-3 with TRBJ2-1, with D possibly matching TRBD2 (7 bases). CDR1 and CDR2 (germline): SGHTA, FQGTGA. This CDR3 comprises 16 residues. V was trimmed by 5 bases and J by 6 bases, leaving 20 bases between them.

As DNA, the CDR3 is TGTGCCAGTAGTATCACAGGTCCCCTCTATGGCTACACCTTC. It yields the protein CASSITGPLYGYTF. The genes are TRBV19 and TRBJ1-2; weak D call: TRBD1 (5 bases). V dropped 3 bases and J dropped 4 bases, with 12 bases sitting between them. The CDR3 runs to 14 residues. Germline V CDR1 and CDR2: LNHDA, SQIVND (reference sequence).

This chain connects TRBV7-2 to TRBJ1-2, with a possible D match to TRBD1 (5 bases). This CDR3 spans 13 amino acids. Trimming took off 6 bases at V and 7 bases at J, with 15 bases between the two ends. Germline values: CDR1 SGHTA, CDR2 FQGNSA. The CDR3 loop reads CASRPGLEGGYTF. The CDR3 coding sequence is TGTGCCAGCAGGCCAGGGTTGGAGGGTGGCTACACCTTC.

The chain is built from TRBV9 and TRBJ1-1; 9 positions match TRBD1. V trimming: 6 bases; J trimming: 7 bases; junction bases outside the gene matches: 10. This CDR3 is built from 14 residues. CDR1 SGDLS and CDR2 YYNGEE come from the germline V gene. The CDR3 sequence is CASTDTDRGGEAFF. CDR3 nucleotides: TGTGCCAGCACCGACACAGACAGGGGGGGTGAAGCTTTCTTT.

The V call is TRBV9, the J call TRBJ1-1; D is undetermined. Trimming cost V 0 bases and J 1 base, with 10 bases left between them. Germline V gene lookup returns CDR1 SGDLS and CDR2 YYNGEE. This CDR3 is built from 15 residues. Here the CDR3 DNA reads TGTGCCAGCAGCGTAGAGGCAGGAGGGAACACTGAAGCTTTCTTT. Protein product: CASSVEAGGNTEAFF.

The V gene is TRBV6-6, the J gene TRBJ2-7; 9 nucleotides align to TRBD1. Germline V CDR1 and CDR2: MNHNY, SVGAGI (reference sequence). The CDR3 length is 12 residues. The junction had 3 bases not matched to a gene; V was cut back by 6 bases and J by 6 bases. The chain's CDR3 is CASRDRGGEQYF. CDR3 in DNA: TGTGCCAGCAGGGACAGGGGCGGCGAGCAGTACTTC.

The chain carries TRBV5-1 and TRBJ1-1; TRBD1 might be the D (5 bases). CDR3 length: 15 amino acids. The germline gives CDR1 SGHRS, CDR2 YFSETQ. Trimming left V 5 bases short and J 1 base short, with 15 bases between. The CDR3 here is CASRPQGGTNTEAFF. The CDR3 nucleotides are TGCGCCAGCAGACCCCAGGGAGGGACGAACACTGAAGCTTTCTTT.

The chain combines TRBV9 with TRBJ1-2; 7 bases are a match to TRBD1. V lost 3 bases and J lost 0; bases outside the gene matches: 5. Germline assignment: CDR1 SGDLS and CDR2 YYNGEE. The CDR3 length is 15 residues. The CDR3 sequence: CASSARTGPNYGYTF. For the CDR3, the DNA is TGTGCCAGCAGCGCACGGACAGGACCTAACTATGGCTACACCTTC.

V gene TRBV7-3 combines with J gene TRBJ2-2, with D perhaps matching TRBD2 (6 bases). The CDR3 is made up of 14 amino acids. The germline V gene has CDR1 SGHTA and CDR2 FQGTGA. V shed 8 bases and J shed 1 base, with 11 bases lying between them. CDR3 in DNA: TGTGCCAGCGGAGGCGGGAAGAACACCGGGGAGCTGTTTTTT. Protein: CASGGGKNTGELFF.